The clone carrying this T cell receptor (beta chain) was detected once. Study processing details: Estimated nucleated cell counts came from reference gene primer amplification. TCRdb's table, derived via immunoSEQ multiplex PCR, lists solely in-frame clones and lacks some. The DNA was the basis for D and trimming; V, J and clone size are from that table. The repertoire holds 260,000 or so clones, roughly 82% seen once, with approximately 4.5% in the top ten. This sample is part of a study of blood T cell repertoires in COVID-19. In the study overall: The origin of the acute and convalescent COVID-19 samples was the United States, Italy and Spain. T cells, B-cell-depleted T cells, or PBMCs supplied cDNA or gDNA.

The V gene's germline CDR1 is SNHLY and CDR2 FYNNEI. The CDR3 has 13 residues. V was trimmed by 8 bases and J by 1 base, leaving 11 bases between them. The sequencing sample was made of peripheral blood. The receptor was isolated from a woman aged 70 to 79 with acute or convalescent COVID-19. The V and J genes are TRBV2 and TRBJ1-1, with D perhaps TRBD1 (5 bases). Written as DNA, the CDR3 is TGTGCCAGCGGGGGGGAGGCGAACACTGAAGCTTTCTTT. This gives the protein CASGGEANTEAFF.